Listed here are 2 T cell receptor beta chains from one sample, sequenced in a study of control samples from healthy donors and cancer patients. Generated by immunoSEQ multiplex PCR, the TCRdb table keeps only in-frame clones and is missing some. There are 9,500 to 15,000 clones in the sample; more than 75% occur only once, and 2.8% lies in the top ten. The sequenced sample was formalin-fixed, paraffin-embedded tissue. The receptors were sampled from a male donor with melanoma.

The V gene is TRBV12-5, the J gene TRBJ1-1; tentative D call: TRBD1 (5 bases). V shed 6 bases and J shed 0 bases, with 17 bases lying between them. There are 16 residues in the CDR3. Per the germline V gene, CDR1 is LGHNT and CDR2 is FRNRAP. The DNA of the CDR3 is TGTGCTAGTGGCGACAGCCCGTTTACTCTGAACACTGAAGCTTTCTTT. It translates to CASGDSPFTLNTEAFF.

The DNA of the CDR3 is TGTGCCAGCAGCTTCGATAGCGGGAGGAAAAGTGAGCAGTTCTTC. Its protein is CASSFDSGRKSEQFF. The chain has TRBV7-9 and TRBJ2-1, with 10 bases aligning to TRBD2. The CDR3 sequence is 15 residues long. Germline values: CDR1 SEHNR, CDR2 FQNEAQ (reference sequence). Trimming removed 3 bases from V and 9 bases from J; junction bases left unmatched: 8.